This TCR beta chain was recorded in a study of post-analysis software for immune sequencing data. The wider study: Included among the disease courses, which were recorded for the cohort, were relapsing-remitting, secondary progressive and progressive-relapsing multiple sclerosis. Findings of the study overall: Patients used about 5 TRBV segments, including TRBV5-6, TRBV5-1 and TRBV20-1, more often than controls. F measure grouped same-batch samples tightly together. When compared against controls, multiple sclerosis patients showed significantly lower normalized Chao1 diversity.

TCR beta cDNA libraries had unique molecular identifiers. A population of about 1 to 11 million T cells gave rise to approximately 530,000 cDNA molecules. MiXCR, run by TCRdb on the PCR reads, gives a single entry per CDR3 protein. This sample carries about 680,000 distinct CDR3 sequences, approximately 60% of them seen once, and the ten largest clones take 10% to 12%. In regard to this clonotype: Its specificity is unknown.

With 2 bases clipped from V and 4 bases from J, the junction kept 3 bases outside the gene matches. The CDR3 runs to 15 residues. CDR1 is MGHDK and CDR2 is SYGVNS in the germline V gene. The chain employs TRBV25-1 and TRBJ2-1; 9 bases are a match to TRBD2. The TCR was taken from a girl aged 2-10 years with multiple sclerosis. Sequenced material: blood. The CDR3 nucleotides read TGTGCCAGCAGTGAACGAGCGGGGGGATACAATGAGCAGTTCTTC. Translating gives CASSERAGGYNEQFF.